This TCR beta chain came from a study of shared clonotypes between healthy human individuals. Clones were sequenced by immunoSEQ multiplex PCR, and TCRdb holds only the in-frame ones, with some missing. The sample records around 2.3 million clones, roughly 95% being singletons. V lost 4 bases to trimming and J lost 3 bases, with 16 bases between them. Per the germline V gene, CDR1 is SGHKS and CDR2 is YYEKEE (reference sequence). This CDR3 is built from 15 residues. The sequence derives from a man aged 18 to 30 in good health. V and J are TRBV5-5 and TRBJ1-2; D remains unclear. Sequences were obtained from naive CD4+ T cells sorted from blood. Subset denoted: CD45RA+ positively selected. Written as DNA, the CDR3 is TGTGCCAGCAGCCACGGTAAAACGATGGACTATGGCTACACCTTC. Protein sequence: CASSHGKTMDYGYTF.